This T cell receptor beta chain was recorded in a study of blood T cell repertoires in COVID-19. Study summary: Sites in the United States, Italy and Spain provided acute and convalescent COVID-19 samples.

Only in-frame clones appear in the TCRdb table, and some are missing; sequencing was by immunoSEQ multiplex PCR. The repertoire has roughly 350,000 clones, 80% to 90% of them found once; the top ten carry roughly 6%. Patients at the Seattle site were enrolled during active infection and followed longitudinally. The CDR3 sequence is 14 residues long. V was shortened by 0 bases and J by 5 bases, with 11 bases between the two germline ends. CDR1 SNHLY and CDR2 FYNNEI come from the germline V gene. The sequence derives from a woman aged 45-65 years with COVID-19, enrolled during active disease. Sequencing was carried out using peripheral blood. The rearrangement joins TRBV2 to TRBJ2-7; tentative D call: TRBD2 (5 bases). The CDR3 DNA reads TGTGCCAGCAGTGAAGCGCTTCCGGGAAACGAGCAGTACTTC. Protein: CASSEALPGNEQYF.